This T cell receptor (beta chain) emerged from a study of blood T cell repertoires in COVID-19. Data came from immunoSEQ multiplex PCR; TCRdb stores just in-frame clones and leaves some out. The sample carries 150,000 to 200,000 clones, roughly 85% recorded once. Trimming left V 4 bases short and J 8 bases short, with 11 bases between. Germline V gene lookup returns CDR1 ENHRY and CDR2 SYGVKD. The CDR3 is 13 amino acids. This receptor was taken from a man in his sixties with active or convalescent COVID-19. The V and J genes are TRBV10-3 and TRBJ1-4, with a possible D match to TRBD1 (5 bases). The specimen was peripheral blood. Here the CDR3 DNA reads TGTGCCATCAGTGCCCAGGGAGGGGAAAAACTGTTTTTT. It is translated as CAISAQGGEKLFF.